This T cell receptor beta chain was recovered during a study of untreated major depressive disorder. With regard to this clone: The antigen is undetermined.

Participants were all of European descent. Study outcomes and limitations: TRBV05-01 (Vbeta 5.1) usage was higher in CD4+ T cells of depressed patients than controls.

CDR3 size: 17 residues. Looked up from germline, CDR1 is MGHDK and CDR2 is SYGVNS. Trimming removed 3 bases from V and 2 bases from J, with 19 bases in between. Only in-frame clones appear in the TCRdb table, and some are missing; sequencing was by immunoSEQ multiplex PCR. The repertoire consists of 23,000 or so clones, with about 91% occurring once and the leading ten covering around 0.7%. The sequenced sample was CD4+ T cells from PBMCs. The TCR was taken from a woman in her 30s with major depressive disorder. The chain is built from TRBV25-1 and TRBJ2-5; possible D gene TRBD2, 7 bases. The CDR3 nucleotides are TGTGCCAGCAGTGATAGAGCCCTGGGAGGGGGGCAAGAGACCCAGTACTTC. Its protein product is CASSDRALGGGQETQYF.